Following are 20 T cell receptor beta chains from one sample sequenced in a study of CD8 T cells in Susac syndrome. cDNA came from around 0.5 to 1 ug RNA primed by random hexamers. In TCRdb, the immunoSEQ multiplex PCR reads were re-called with MiXCR into one record per CDR3 protein. The repertoire holds under 90,000 distinct CDR3 sequences, with about 93% as singletons. The sequencing input was CD4+ T cells from PBMCs. Receptor source: a human donor with Susac syndrome.

The CDR3 loop reads CASRKTQVETQYF. The CDR3 DNA follows: TGTGCCAGCAGGAAGACACAGGTTGAGACCCAGTACTTC. The rearrangement links TRBV6-5 to TRBJ2-5; D possibly corresponds to TRBD1 (5 bases). In germline, CDR1 is MNHEY, CDR2 SVGAGI. The V end was cut by 6 bases, the J end by 5 bases, with 13 bases between. The CDR3 totals 13 residues.

The gene calls are TRBV12-3 or TRBV12-4 and TRBJ2-2, with a weak D call TRBD2 (5 bases). V was clipped by 5 bases and J by 2 bases, with 12 bases between them. The CDR3 totals 15 residues. For the CDR3, the DNA is TGTGCCAGCAGTCCCGGACTGGTCAACACCGGGGAGCTGTTTTTT. Protein product: CASSPGLVNTGELFF.

The gene calls are TRBV6-5 and TRBJ1-6, with TRBD1 as a possible D gene (5 bases). Germline-derived CDR1 and CDR2 are MNHEY and SVGAGI. V was shortened by 0 bases and J by 7 bases, with 13 bases between the two germline ends. The CDR3 is made up of 16 amino acids. Written as DNA, the CDR3 is TGTGCCAGCAGTTACTCGAGCAGGGTTGGAAATTCACCCCTCCACTTT. This gives the protein CASSYSSRVGNSPLHF.

This clonotype was seen just once. Here the CDR3 reads CASSPPGQDIQYF. The CDR3 DNA is TGTGCCAGCTCACCACCGGGTCAGGACATTCAGTACTTC. The J gene is TRBJ2-4, the V gene TRBV18; D call uncertain. Trimming took off 0 bases at V and 8 bases at J, with 8 bases between the two ends. Germline lookup yields CDR1 KGHSH and CDR2 LQKENI. This CDR3 has 13 residues.

The chain joins TRBV6-5 to TRBJ2-1, with 9 positions matching TRBD1. Trimming removed 4 bases from V and 4 bases from J; junction bases left unmatched: 14. The CDR3 extends over 18 amino acids. Germline V gene sequence: CDR1 MNHEY, CDR2 SVGAGI. The CDR3: CASSSRWNRDRVYNEQFF. CDR3 nucleotide sequence: TGTGCCAGCAGTTCGAGGTGGAATAGGGACAGGGTTTACAATGAGCAGTTCTTC.

CDR3 in amino acids: CASSLDRGNEKLFF. In DNA, the CDR3 is TGTGCCAGCAGCTTGGACAGGGGGAATGAAAAACTGTTTTTT. The rearrangement joins TRBV5-4 to TRBJ1-4; the match to TRBD1 covers 8 bases. The CDR3 spans 14 residues. Germline lookup yields CDR1 SGHNT and CDR2 YYREEE (reference sequence). The V gene end was trimmed by 0 bases and the J gene end by 5 bases; junction bases not matched to a gene: 0.

The chain joins TRBV20-1 to TRBJ2-7; TRBD1 matches at 7 bases. Germline CDR1 DFQATT, CDR2 SNEGSKA (reference sequence). CDR3 length: 12 residues. Losses at the gene ends were 4 bases for V and 0 bases for J; bases not matched to a gene: 0. The CDR3 protein is CSANRGSYEQYF. In nucleotides, the CDR3 is TGCAGTGCTAACAGGGGCTCCTACGAGCAGTACTTC.

The rearrangement uses TRBV19 and TRBJ2-7; TRBD1 might be the D (6 bases). The CDR3 runs to 14 residues. V was clipped by 8 bases and J by 0 bases, with 14 bases between them. Germline V gives CDR1 LNHDA, CDR2 SQIVND (reference sequence). CDR3 residues: CASARQVSSYEQYF. CDR3 DNA sequence: TGTGCCAGTGCTCGACAGGTGAGCTCCTACGAGCAGTACTTC.

The chain employs TRBV5-1 and TRBJ2-2; 7 bases match TRBD1. Germline CDR1 SGHRS, CDR2 YFSETQ. Trimming at V came to 4 bases and at J to 2 bases, leaving 8 bases not matched to a gene. This CDR3 is 16 amino acids long. CDR3 amino acids: CASSAQGQANTGELFF. CDR3 DNA sequence: TGCGCCAGCAGCGCCCAAGGACAGGCCAACACCGGGGAGCTGTTTTTT.

The chain carries TRBV7-2 and TRBJ2-1; tentative D call: TRBD2 (5 bases). V lost 4 bases, J lost 4 bases, and 8 bases lay in between. CDR3 length: 13 amino acids. Germline CDR1 and CDR2: SGHTA and FQGNSA. The CDR3 is CASSSTGYNEQFF. In nucleotides, the CDR3 is TGTGCCAGCAGCTCTACGGGGTACAATGAGCAGTTCTTC.

This sequence joins TRBV6-5 and TRBJ2-7, with unresolved D. The CDR3 spans 12 residues. With 2 bases removed from V and 4 bases from J, the gap between germline ends came to 6 bases. Germline CDR1 is MNHEY and CDR2 is SVGAGI. The CDR3 sequence is CASSYERYEQYF. CDR3 coding DNA: TGTGCCAGCAGTTACGAGCGTTACGAGCAGTACTTC.

This chain joins TRBV5-1 and TRBJ2-5, with TRBD2 as a possible D gene (6 bases). This CDR3 has 17 amino acids. Germline V lookup: CDR1 SGHRS, CDR2 YFSETQ. Between the trimmed V and J ends, which lost 0 bases and 3 bases, there was a span of 18 bases. This chain's CDR3 is CASSLGFVIGGKETQYF. CDR3 sequence (DNA): TGCGCCAGCAGCTTGGGGTTTGTAATCGGAGGGAAAGAGACCCAGTACTTC.

This clonotype has just one count. The chain uses TRBV9 and TRBJ2-1; 14 bases align to TRBD2. With 2 bases clipped from V and 7 bases from J, the junction kept 2 bases outside the gene matches. In germline, CDR1 is SGDLS, CDR2 YYNGEE. This CDR3 has 15 residues. The CDR3 reads CASSVGTSGRNEQFF. The DNA for the CDR3 is TGTGCCAGCAGCGTCGGGACTAGCGGGAGAAATGAGCAGTTCTTC.

V gene TRBV3-1 combines with J gene TRBJ1-4; the D is unclear. In germline, CDR1 is LGHDT, CDR2 YNNKEL (reference sequence). This CDR3 contains 17 residues. V was cut by 0 bases and J by 5 bases, with 16 bases left in between. CDR3 region: CASSQDVVRTGNEKLFF. The DNA of the CDR3 is TGTGCCAGCAGCCAAGATGTAGTTCGGACGGGCAATGAAAAACTGTTTTTT.

This sequence joins TRBV3-1 and TRBJ2-3, with TRBD2 as a possible D gene (6 bases). Germline-derived CDR1 and CDR2 are LGHDT and YNNKEL (reference sequence). V dropped 4 bases and J dropped 3 bases, with 11 bases sitting between them. The CDR3 spans 14 residues. The CDR3 coding sequence is TGTGCCAGCAGCCGGCAGGGAGGAACAGATACGCAGTATTTT. Amino acids: CASSRQGGTDTQYF.

This chain links TRBV5-6 with TRBJ2-4; D could derive from TRBD1 or TRBD2 (5 bases each). This CDR3 is built from 16 residues. The germline gives CDR1 SGHDT, CDR2 YYEEEE. Trimming removed 2 bases at V and 0 bases at J, with 12 bases between. The CDR3 region is CASSFRDGRAKNIQYF. The CDR3 coding sequence is TGTGCCAGCAGCTTCAGGGACGGAAGAGCCAAAAACATTCAGTACTTC.

This clonotype was seen just once. The chain combines TRBV14 with TRBJ2-7; 9 nucleotides line up with TRBD2. This CDR3 comprises 13 residues. Germline CDR1 is SGHDN and CDR2 is FVKESK. V was clipped by 5 bases and J by 5 bases; unmatched bases: 4. Written as DNA, the CDR3 is TGTGCCAGCAGCATGGGACTAGCCGACGAGCAGTACTTC. Encoded protein: CASSMGLADEQYF.

The genes are TRBV4-2 and TRBJ2-2; a possible D gene is TRBD1 (6 bases). Germline CDR1 reads LGHNA; CDR2 reads YNFKEQ. This CDR3 spans 15 amino acids. V was trimmed by 1 base and J by 7 bases, leaving 13 bases between them. As DNA, the CDR3 is TGTGCCAGCAGCCAAGTGGCTAGCAGGGGCGGGGAGCTGTTTTTT. Translated: CASSQVASRGGELFF.

The J gene is TRBJ1-4, the V gene TRBV30, with 7 bases identical to TRBD1. CDR1 GTSNPN and CDR2 SVGIG come from the germline V gene (reference sequence). The CDR3 sequence is 15 residues long. V lost 0 bases and J lost 7; bases outside the gene matches: 8. CDR3 region: CAWSVRTGLGEKLFF. The CDR3 DNA sequence: TGTGCCTGGAGTGTCCGGACAGGATTGGGTGAAAAACTGTTTTTT.

V usage is TRBV6-4 and J usage is TRBJ2-1; a possible D gene is TRBD1 (6 bases). V lost 2 bases and J lost 7, with 12 bases in between. The germline CDR1 and CDR2 sequences are MRHNA and SNTAGT. This CDR3 region has 14 residues. Here the CDR3 reads CASSDVGGWNEQFF. The CDR3 DNA reads TGTGCCAGCAGTGACGTAGGGGGTTGGAATGAGCAGTTCTTC.